Listed here is a single T cell receptor (beta chain). Its antigen is currently unknown. The source of the sample is a study of PD-1 blockade in classical Hodgkin lymphoma. The wider study: Patients were given intravenous nivolumab, 3 mg/kg, every 2 weeks. General observations from the study: Prior to therapy, complete responders displayed diversity much like that of newly diagnosed patients.

Using immunoSEQ multiplex PCR, the repertoire was profiled, and TCRdb retains in-frame clones only, with some absent. The data show 25,000 to 30,000 clones, roughly 80% seen once. Every one of the patients relapsed after autologous stem cell transplantation (brentuximab vedotin exposure was variable). Thawed PBMCs underwent magnetic negative selection to yield purified CD4+ T cells. Germline-derived CDR1 and CDR2 are MNHNS and SASEGT. With 0 bases removed from V and 5 bases from J, the gap between germline ends came to 7 bases. There are 13 residues in the CDR3. V is TRBV6-1 and J is TRBJ1-2; D gene unclear. Sequencing was performed on CD4+ T cells from blood, taken at baseline. The receptor was isolated from a human donor with classical Hodgkin lymphoma. The CDR3 reads CASSEAAAYGYTF. The DNA for the CDR3 is TGTGCCAGCAGTGAAGCGGCGGCTTATGGCTACACCTTC.